This T cell receptor (beta chain) was identified in a study of blood T cell repertoires in COVID-19. Per germline, CDR1 LGHDT and CDR2 YNNKEL (reference sequence). Trimming stripped 4 bases from V and 5 bases from J, with 11 bases between. This CDR3 is 14 amino acids long. Clones were read by immunoSEQ multiplex PCR, and TCRdb kept only the in-frame ones, dropping some. Among fewer than 250,000 clones listed, 84% were seen once. The TCR originated in a human donor in a cohort sampled during active COVID-19. The V call is TRBV3-1 (or the pseudogene TRBV3-2), the J call TRBJ2-2, with D uncertain. The specimen was peripheral blood. As DNA, the CDR3 is TGTGCCAGCAGCCTCACGACTGCGACCGGGGAGCTGTTTTTT. This gives the protein CASSLTTATGELFF.